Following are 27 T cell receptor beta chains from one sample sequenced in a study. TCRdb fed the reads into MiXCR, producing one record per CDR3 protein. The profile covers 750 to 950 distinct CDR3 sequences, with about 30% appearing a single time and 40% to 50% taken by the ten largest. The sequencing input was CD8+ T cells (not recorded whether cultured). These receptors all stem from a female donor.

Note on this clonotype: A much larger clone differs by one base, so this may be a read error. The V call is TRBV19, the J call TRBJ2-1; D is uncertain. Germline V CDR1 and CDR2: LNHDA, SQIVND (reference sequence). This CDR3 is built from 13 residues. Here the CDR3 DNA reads TGTGCCAGCGCCGGGTTTTCAGTCAATGTGCAGTTCTTC. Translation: CASAGFSVNVQFF. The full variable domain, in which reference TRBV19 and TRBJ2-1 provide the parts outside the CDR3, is DGGITQSPKYLFRKEGQNVTLSCEQNLNHDAMYWYRQDPGQGLRLIYYSQIVNDFQKGDIAEGYSVSREKKESFPLTVTSAQKNPTAFYLCASAGFSVNVQFFGPGTRLTVL.

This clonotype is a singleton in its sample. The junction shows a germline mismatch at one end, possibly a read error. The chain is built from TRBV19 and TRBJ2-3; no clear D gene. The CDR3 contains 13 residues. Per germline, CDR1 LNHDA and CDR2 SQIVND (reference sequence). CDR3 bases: TGTGCTAGTAGTATAAAAAGCACAGATACGCAGTATTTT. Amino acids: CASSIKSTDTQYF.

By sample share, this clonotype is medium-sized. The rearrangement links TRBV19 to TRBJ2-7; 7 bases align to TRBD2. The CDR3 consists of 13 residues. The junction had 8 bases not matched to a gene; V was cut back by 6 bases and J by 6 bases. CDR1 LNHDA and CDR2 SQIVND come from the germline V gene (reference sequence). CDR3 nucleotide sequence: TGTGCCAGTAGCTTCCGAAGCGGGGTCGAGCAGTACTTC. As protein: CASSFRSGVEQYF.

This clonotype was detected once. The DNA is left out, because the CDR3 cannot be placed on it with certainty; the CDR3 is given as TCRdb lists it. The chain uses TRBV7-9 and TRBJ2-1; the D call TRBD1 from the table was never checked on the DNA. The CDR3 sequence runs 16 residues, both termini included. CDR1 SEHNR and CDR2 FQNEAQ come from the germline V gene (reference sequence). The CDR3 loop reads CASSTWGGGAYNEKFF.

CDR3 in DNA: TGTGCCAGTAGTATCCGAAGTTCTAGCGAGCAGTACTTC. Its translation is CASSIRSSSEQYF. The chain couples TRBV19 to TRBJ2-7, with D unclear. Germline V gene lookup returns CDR1 LNHDA and CDR2 SQIVND (reference sequence). V shed 3 bases and J shed 6 bases, with 12 bases lying between them. This CDR3 has 13 residues.

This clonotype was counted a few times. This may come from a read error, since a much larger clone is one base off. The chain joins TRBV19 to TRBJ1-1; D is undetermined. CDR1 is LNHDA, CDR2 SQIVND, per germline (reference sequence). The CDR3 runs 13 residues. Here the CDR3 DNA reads TGTGCCAGTAGTAGCAGGAGTGGAACTGAAGCTCTCTTT. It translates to CASSSRSGTEALF.

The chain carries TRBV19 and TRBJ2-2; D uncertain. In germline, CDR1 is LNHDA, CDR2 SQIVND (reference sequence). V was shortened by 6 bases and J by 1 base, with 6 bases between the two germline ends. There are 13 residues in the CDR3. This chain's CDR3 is CASSLRNTGELFF. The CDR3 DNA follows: TGTGCCAGTAGCCTTCGGAACACCGGGGAGCTGTTTTTT.

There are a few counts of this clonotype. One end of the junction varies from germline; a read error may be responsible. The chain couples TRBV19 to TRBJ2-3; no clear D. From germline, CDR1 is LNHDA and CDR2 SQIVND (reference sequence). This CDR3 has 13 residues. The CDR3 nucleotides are TGTGCCAGTAGTACTCGTAGCAAAGATACGCAGTATTTT. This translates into CASSTRSKDTQYF.

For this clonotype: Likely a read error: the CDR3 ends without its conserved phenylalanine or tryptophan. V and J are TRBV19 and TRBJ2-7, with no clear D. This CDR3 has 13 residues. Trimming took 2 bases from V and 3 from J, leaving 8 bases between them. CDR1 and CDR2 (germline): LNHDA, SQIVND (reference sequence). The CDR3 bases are TGTGCCAGTAGTATAAGGGCGAACTACGAGCAGTACCTC. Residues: CASSIRANYEQYL.

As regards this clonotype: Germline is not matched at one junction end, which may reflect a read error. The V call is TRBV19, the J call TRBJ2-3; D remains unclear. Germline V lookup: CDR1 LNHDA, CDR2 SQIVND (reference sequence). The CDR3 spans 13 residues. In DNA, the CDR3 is TGTGCCAGTAGTCCGAGGAGCACAGATACGAAGCATTTT. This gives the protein CASSPRSTDTKHF.

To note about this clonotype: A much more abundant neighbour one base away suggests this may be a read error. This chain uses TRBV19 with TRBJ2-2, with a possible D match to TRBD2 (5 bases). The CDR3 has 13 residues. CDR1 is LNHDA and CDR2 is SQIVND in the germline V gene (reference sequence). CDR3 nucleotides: TGTGCCAGTGCCTGGATAGGTACCGGGGAGCCGTTTTTT. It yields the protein CASAWIGTGEPFF.

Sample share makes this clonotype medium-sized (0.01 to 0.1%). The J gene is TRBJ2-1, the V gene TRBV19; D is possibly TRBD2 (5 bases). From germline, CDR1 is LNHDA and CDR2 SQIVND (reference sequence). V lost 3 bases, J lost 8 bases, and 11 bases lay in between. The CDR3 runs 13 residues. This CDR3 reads CASSIRAGDEQFF. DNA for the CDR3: TGTGCCAGTAGTATCCGGGCCGGGGATGAGCAGTTCTTC.

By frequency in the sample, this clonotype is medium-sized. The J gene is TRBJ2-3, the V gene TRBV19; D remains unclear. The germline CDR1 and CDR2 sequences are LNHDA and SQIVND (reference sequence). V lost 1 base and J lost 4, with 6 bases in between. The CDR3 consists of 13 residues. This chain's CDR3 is CASSIGGPDTQYF. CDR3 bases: TGTGCCAGTAGTATAGGAGGCCCAGATACGCAGTATTTT.

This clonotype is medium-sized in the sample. CDR3 sequence reads: CASSLQGKETQYF. The CDR3 DNA is TGTGCCAGCAGCTTACAGGGGAAAGAGACCCAGTACTTC. The chain employs TRBV7-4 and TRBJ2-5, with D maybe TRBD1 (6 bases). The V gene lost 2 bases and the J gene lost 3 bases, with 7 bases spanning the gap. CDR3 size: 13 residues. Germline lookup yields CDR1 SGHVT and CDR2 SQSDAQ. Using reference TRBV7-4 and TRBJ2-5 for the parts outside the CDR3, the full variable domain is GAGVSQSPRYKVAKRGRDVALRCDSISGHVTLYWYRQTLGQGSEVLTYSQSDAQRDKSGRPSGRFSAERPERSVSTLKIQRTEQGDSAVYLCASSLQGKETQYFGPGTRLLVL.

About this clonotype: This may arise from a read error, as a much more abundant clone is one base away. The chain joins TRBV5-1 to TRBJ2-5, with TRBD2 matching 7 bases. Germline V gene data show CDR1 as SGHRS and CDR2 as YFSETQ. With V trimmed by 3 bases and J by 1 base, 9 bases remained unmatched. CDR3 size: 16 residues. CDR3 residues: CASSSARRGIQETQYF. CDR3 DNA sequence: TGCGCCAGCAGCTCCGCGAGGCGGGGGATCCAAGAGACCCAGTACTTC.

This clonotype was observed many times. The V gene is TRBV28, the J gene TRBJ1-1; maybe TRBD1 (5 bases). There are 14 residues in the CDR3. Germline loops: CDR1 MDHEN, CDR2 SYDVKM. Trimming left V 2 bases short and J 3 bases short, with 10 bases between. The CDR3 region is CASSLVRGDTEAFF. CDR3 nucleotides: TGTGCCAGCAGTTTAGTCCGAGGGGACACTGAAGCTTTCTTT. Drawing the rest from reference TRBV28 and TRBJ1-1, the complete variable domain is DVKVTQSSRYLVKRTGEKVFLECVQDMDHENMFWYRQDPGLGLRLIYFSYDVKMKEKGDIPEGYSVSREKKERFSLILESASTNQTSMYLCASSLVRGDTEAFFGQGTRLTVV.

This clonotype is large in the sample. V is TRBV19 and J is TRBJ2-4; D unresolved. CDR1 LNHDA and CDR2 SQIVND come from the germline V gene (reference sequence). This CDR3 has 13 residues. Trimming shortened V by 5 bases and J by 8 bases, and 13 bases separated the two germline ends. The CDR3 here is CASSARSMDIQYF. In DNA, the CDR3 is TGTGCCAGTAGTGCCCGGAGCATGGACATTCAGTACTTC.

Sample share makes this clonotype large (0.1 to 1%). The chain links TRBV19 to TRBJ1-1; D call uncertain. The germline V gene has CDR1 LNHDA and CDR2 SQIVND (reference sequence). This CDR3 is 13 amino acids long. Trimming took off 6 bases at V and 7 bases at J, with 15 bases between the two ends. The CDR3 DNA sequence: TGTGCCAGTAGCGGTCGGTCGGCCGTTGAAGCTTTCTTT. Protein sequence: CASSGRSAVEAFF. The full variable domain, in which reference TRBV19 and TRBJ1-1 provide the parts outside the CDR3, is DGGITQSPKYLFRKEGQNVTLSCEQNLNHDAMYWYRQDPGQGLRLIYYSQIVNDFQKGDIAEGYSVSREKKESFPLTVTSAQKNPTAFYLCASSGRSAVEAFFGQGTRLTVV.

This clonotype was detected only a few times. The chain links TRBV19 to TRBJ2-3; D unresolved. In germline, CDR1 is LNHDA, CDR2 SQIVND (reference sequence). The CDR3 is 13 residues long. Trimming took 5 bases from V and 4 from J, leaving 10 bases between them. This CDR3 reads CASSQRSADTQYF. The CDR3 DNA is TGTGCCAGTAGTCAACGGTCCGCAGATACGCAGTATTTT.

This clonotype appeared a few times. CDR3 residues: CASSIAEDTQYF. The CDR3 DNA reads as TGTGCCAGTAGTATCGCAGAAGATACGCAGTATTTT. The rearrangement links TRBV19 to TRBJ2-3; D uncertain. The CDR3 has 12 residues. Trimming cost V 3 bases and J 5 bases, with 6 bases left between them. CDR1 and CDR2 (germline): LNHDA, SQIVND (reference sequence).

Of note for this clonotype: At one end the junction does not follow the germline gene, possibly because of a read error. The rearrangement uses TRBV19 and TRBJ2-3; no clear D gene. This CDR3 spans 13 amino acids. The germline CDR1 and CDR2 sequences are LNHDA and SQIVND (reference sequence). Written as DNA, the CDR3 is TGTGCCAGTAGTATACGTTCAACAGATGCGCAGTATTTT. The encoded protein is CASSIRSTDAQYF.

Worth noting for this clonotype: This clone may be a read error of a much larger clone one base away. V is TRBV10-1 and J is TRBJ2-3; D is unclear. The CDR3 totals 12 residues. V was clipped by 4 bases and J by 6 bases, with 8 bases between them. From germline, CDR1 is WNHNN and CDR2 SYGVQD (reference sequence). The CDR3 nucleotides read TGCGCCAGCAGTGTAAGCTGGGATACGCAGTATTTT. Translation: CASSVSWDTQYF.

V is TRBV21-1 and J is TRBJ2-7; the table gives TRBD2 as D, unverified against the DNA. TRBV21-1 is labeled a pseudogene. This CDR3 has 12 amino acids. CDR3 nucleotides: TGTTCCAGCTGGAGCAGGAGAAGGGGACAGTACTTC. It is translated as CSSWSRRRGQYF.

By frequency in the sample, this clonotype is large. In nucleotides, the CDR3 is TGCGCCAGCAGCTTCCTACAGGGACTGAACACTGAAGCTTTCTTT. This encodes CASSFLQGLNTEAFF. The chain joins TRBV5-1 to TRBJ1-1; perhaps TRBD1 as D (6 bases). Deletions cut 2 bases from V and 0 bases from J, with 11 bases between. The CDR3 is made up of 15 amino acids. The V gene's germline CDR1 is SGHRS and CDR2 YFSETQ.

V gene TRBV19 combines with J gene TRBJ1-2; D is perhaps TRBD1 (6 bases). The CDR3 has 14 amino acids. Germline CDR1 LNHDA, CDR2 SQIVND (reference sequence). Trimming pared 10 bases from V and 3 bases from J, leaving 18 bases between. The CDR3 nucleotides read TGTGCCACCAAGAGGGGGGTTTTCGACTATGGCTACACCTTC. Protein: CATKRGVFDYGYTF.

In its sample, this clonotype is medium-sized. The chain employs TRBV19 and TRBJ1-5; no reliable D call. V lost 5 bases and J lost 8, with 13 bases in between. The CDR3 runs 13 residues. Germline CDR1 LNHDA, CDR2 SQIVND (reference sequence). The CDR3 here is CASSLYITEPQHF. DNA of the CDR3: TGTGCCAGTAGTCTCTACATCACGGAGCCCCAGCATTTT.

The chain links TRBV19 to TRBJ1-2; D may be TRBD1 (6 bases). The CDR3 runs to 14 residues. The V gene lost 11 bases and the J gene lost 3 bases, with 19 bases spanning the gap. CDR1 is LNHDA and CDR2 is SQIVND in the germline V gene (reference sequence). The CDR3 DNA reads TGTGCCGCCAAGAGGGGGGCTTTCGACTATGGCTACACCTTC. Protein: CAAKRGAFDYGYTF. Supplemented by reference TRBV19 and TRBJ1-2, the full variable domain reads DGGITQSPKYLFRKEGQNVTLSCEQNLNHDAMYWYRQDPGQGLRLIYYSQIVNDFQKGDIAEGYSVSREKKESFPLTVTSAQKNPTAFYLCAAKRGAFDYGYTFGSGTRLTVV.